A selection of T cell receptor beta chains follows, all from one sample in a study of blood T cell repertoires in COVID-19. Produced via immunoSEQ multiplex PCR; TCRdb's table is partial and in-frame only. This table holds some 170,000 clones, over 75% found once. Sequencing was done on a sample of PBMCs or T cells enriched from blood (not recorded which). These TCRs come from a human donor with acute COVID-19. The donor label of this sample is uncertain. Both conserved end residues are part of each CDR3. Each record gives: V gene, clone size, J gene, D gene, CDR3 protein, CDR3 DNA. A D gene is named only where the DNA matches it firmly. Clone sizes are given selectively: once, few, many, or a class where the clone is expanded.

v_gene: TRBV2; abundance: NA; j_gene: TRBJ2-2; d_gene: TRBD1; CDR3aa: CASSQGEGTGELFF; CDR3nt: TGTGCCAGCAGCCAGGGGGAAGGAACCGGGGAGCTGTTTTTT
v_gene: TRBV4-3; abundance: NA; j_gene: TRBJ2-1; d_gene: TRBD2; CDR3aa: CASSQDWGLSYNEQFF; CDR3nt: TGCGCCAGCAGCCAAGATTGGGGACTATCGTACAATGAGCAGTTCTTC
v_gene: TRBV25-1; abundance: NA; j_gene: TRBJ2-3; d_gene: NA; CDR3aa: CASSSDTILGADTQYF; CDR3nt: TGTGCCAGCAGCTCTGACACCATCCTCGGCGCAGATACGCAGTATTTT
v_gene: TRBV5-1; abundance: NA; j_gene: TRBJ1-1; d_gene: TRBD1; CDR3aa: CASSSGTGNTEAFF; CDR3nt: TGCGCCAGCAGCTCCGGGACAGGGAACACTGAAGCTTTCTTT
v_gene: TRBV5-1; abundance: NA; j_gene: TRBJ2-3; d_gene: TRBD1; CDR3aa: CASSQEGQGATDTQYF; CDR3nt: TGCGCCAGCAGCCAAGAAGGACAGGGGGCCACAGATACGCAGTATTTT
v_gene: TRBV5-6; abundance: NA; j_gene: TRBJ1-6; d_gene: TRBD1; CDR3aa: CASSPMGQGGNSPLHF; CDR3nt: TGTGCCAGCAGCCCAATGGGACAGGGAGGTAATTCACCCCTCCACTTT
v_gene: TRBV7-9; abundance: NA; j_gene: TRBJ2-3; d_gene: TRBD2; CDR3aa: CASSFFSGGTDTQYF; CDR3nt: TGTGCCAGCAGCTTTTTTAGCGGGGGCACAGATACGCAGTATTTT
v_gene: TRBV10-2; abundance: NA; j_gene: TRBJ1-1; d_gene: NA; CDR3aa: CASSQGPGYEAFF; CDR3nt: TGCGCCAGCAGTCAGGGGCCAGGATATGAAGCTTTCTTT
v_gene: TRBV5-6; abundance: NA; j_gene: TRBJ2-3; d_gene: NA; CDR3aa: CASSQSTDTQYF; CDR3nt: TGTGCCAGCAGTCAAAGCACAGATACGCAGTATTTT
v_gene: TRBV9; abundance: NA; j_gene: TRBJ1-2; d_gene: TRBD1; CDR3aa: CASSVKGQGTNYGYTF; CDR3nt: TGTGCCAGCAGCGTAAAGGGACAGGGGACGAACTATGGCTACACCTTC
v_gene: TRBV3-1/TRBV3-2; abundance: NA; j_gene: TRBJ1-2; d_gene: TRBD1; CDR3aa: CASSQVPGTGMGGYTF; CDR3nt: TGTGCCAGCAGCCAAGTCCCCGGGACAGGGATGGGCGGCTACACCTTC
v_gene: TRBV6-5; abundance: NA; j_gene: TRBJ1-1; d_gene: NA; CDR3aa: CASSLGGTNTEAFF; CDR3nt: TGTGCCAGCAGCTTAGGGGGAACTAACACTGAAGCTTTCTTT
v_gene: TRBV18; abundance: once; j_gene: TRBJ2-3; d_gene: TRBD1; CDR3aa: CASSPSGTGGVDTQYF; CDR3nt: TGTGCCAGCTCACCTTCCGGGACAGGGGGCGTAGATACGCAGTATTTT
v_gene: TRBV7-2; abundance: NA; j_gene: TRBJ2-7; d_gene: NA; CDR3aa: CASSLGAGYEQYF; CDR3nt: TGTGCCAGCAGCTTGGGGGCGGGTTACGAGCAGTACTTC
v_gene: TRBV7-2; abundance: NA; j_gene: TRBJ2-3; d_gene: NA; CDR3aa: CASSLRRGFGGDTQYF; CDR3nt: TGTGCCAGCAGCTTAAGGAGGGGTTTCGGTGGAGATACGCAGTATTTT
v_gene: TRBV10-3; abundance: NA; j_gene: TRBJ1-5; d_gene: NA; CDR3aa: CAISESTGHQPQHF; CDR3nt: TGTGCCATCAGTGAGTCGACAGGCCATCAGCCCCAGCATTTT
v_gene: TRBV2; abundance: once; j_gene: TRBJ1-2; d_gene: TRBD1; CDR3aa: CASSVRSRGDNYGYTF; CDR3nt: TGTGCCAGCAGTGTAAGGTCCAGGGGGGATAACTATGGCTACACCTTC
v_gene: TRBV9; abundance: NA; j_gene: TRBJ2-7; d_gene: TRBD1; CDR3aa: CASSANFGTESYEQYF; CDR3nt: TGTGCCAGCAGCGCCAACTTCGGGACAGAGTCCTACGAGCAGTACTTC
v_gene: TRBV11-2; abundance: NA; j_gene: TRBJ2-3; d_gene: TRBD2; CDR3aa: CASSPRWTSGGADRDTQYF; CDR3nt: TGTGCCAGCAGCCCAAGGTGGACTAGCGGGGGGGCCGACAGAGATACGCAGTATTTT
v_gene: TRBV18; abundance: NA; j_gene: TRBJ1-4; d_gene: NA; CDR3aa: CASSPPGQGNEKLFF; CDR3nt: TGTGCCAGCTCACCACCGGGGCAGGGTAATGAAAAACTGTTTTTT
v_gene: TRBV9; abundance: once; j_gene: TRBJ2-6; d_gene: TRBD1; CDR3aa: CASSLTGGLASGANVLTF; CDR3nt: TGTGCCAGCAGCTTAACAGGGGGTCTGGCCTCTGGGGCCAACGTCCTGACTTTC
v_gene: TRBV30; abundance: few; j_gene: TRBJ1-5; d_gene: NA; CDR3aa: CAWSTAPNQPQHF; CDR3nt: TGTGCCTGGAGTACTGCGCCGAATCAGCCCCAGCATTTT
v_gene: TRBV18; abundance: NA; j_gene: TRBJ2-1; d_gene: NA; CDR3aa: CASSPPKSGKRYNEQFF; CDR3nt: TGTGCCAGCTCACCACCGAAGTCAGGGAAAAGGTACAATGAGCAGTTCTTC
v_gene: TRBV5-1; abundance: NA; j_gene: TRBJ2-7; d_gene: NA; CDR3aa: CASSLGGLKEPEQYF; CDR3nt: TGCGCCAGCAGCTTGGGTGGCTTGAAGGAGCCCGAGCAGTACTTC
v_gene: TRBV27; abundance: NA; j_gene: TRBJ1-3; d_gene: TRBD1; CDR3aa: CASRPGTGPGNTIYF; CDR3nt: TGTGCCAGCAGACCAGGGACAGGGCCTGGAAACACCATATATTTT
v_gene: TRBV6-4; abundance: NA; j_gene: TRBJ1-6; d_gene: NA; CDR3aa: CASRLIESSYNSPLHF; CDR3nt: TGTGCCAGCAGACTCATAGAGAGCTCCTATAATTCACCCCTCCACTTT
v_gene: TRBV14; abundance: NA; j_gene: TRBJ2-3; d_gene: NA; CDR3aa: CASSVSLGSTDTQYF; CDR3nt: TGTGCCAGCAGCGTAAGCCTAGGATCCACAGATACGCAGTATTTT
v_gene: TRBV19; abundance: NA; j_gene: TRBJ2-5; d_gene: NA; CDR3aa: CASSSRGQETQYF; CDR3nt: TGTGCCAGTAGTAGTAGAGGACAAGAGACCCAGTACTTC
v_gene: TRBV3-1/TRBV3-2; abundance: NA; j_gene: TRBJ2-5; d_gene: TRBD2; CDR3aa: CASSQIAGGRETQYF; CDR3nt: TGTGCCAGCAGCCAAATAGCGGGGGGGCGGGAGACCCAGTACTTC
v_gene: TRBV30; abundance: NA; j_gene: TRBJ1-1; d_gene: NA; CDR3aa: CAWAGSGTEAFF; CDR3nt: TGTGCCTGGGCAGGTTCGGGGACTGAAGCTTTCTTT
v_gene: TRBV19; abundance: NA; j_gene: TRBJ2-7; d_gene: TRBD1; CDR3aa: CASSTLGQEASSTYEQYF; CDR3nt: TGTGCCAGTAGTACCCTCGGACAGGAGGCCAGTAGTACCTACGAGCAGTACTTC
v_gene: TRBV25-1; abundance: NA; j_gene: TRBJ1-2; d_gene: NA; CDR3aa: CASSANSYGYTF; CDR3nt: TGTGCCAGCAGTGCGAATAGCTATGGCTACACCTTC
v_gene: TRBV10-3; abundance: few; j_gene: TRBJ1-2; d_gene: NA; CDR3aa: CAITFGGASYGYTF; CDR3nt: TGTGCCATCACCTTCGGGGGTGCCAGCTATGGCTACACCTTC
v_gene: TRBV15; abundance: NA; j_gene: TRBJ1-1; d_gene: TRBD1; CDR3aa: CATSRDQGAGTEAFF; CDR3nt: TGTGCCACCAGCAGAGATCAGGGGGCCGGCACTGAAGCTTTCTTT
v_gene: TRBV10-3; abundance: NA; j_gene: TRBJ2-7; d_gene: NA; CDR3aa: CAISDGTGSYEQYF; CDR3nt: TGTGCCATCAGTGACGGGACTGGATCCTACGAGCAGTACTTC
v_gene: TRBV5-4; abundance: NA; j_gene: TRBJ2-2; d_gene: TRBD2; CDR3aa: CASSLGLAGDTGELFF; CDR3nt: TGTGCCAGCAGCTTGGGACTAGCGGGGGACACCGGGGAGCTGTTTTTT
v_gene: TRBV5-1; abundance: NA; j_gene: TRBJ1-2; d_gene: TRBD1; CDR3aa: CASSWDRVNYGYTF; CDR3nt: TGCGCCAGCAGCTGGGACAGGGTAAACTATGGCTACACCTTC
v_gene: TRBV7-9; abundance: once; j_gene: TRBJ2-3; d_gene: NA; CDR3aa: CASVQGAGPHTDTQYF; CDR3nt: TGTGCCAGCGTTCAAGGGGCAGGGCCCCACACAGATACGCAGTATTTT
v_gene: TRBV7-9; abundance: NA; j_gene: TRBJ2-2; d_gene: NA; CDR3aa: CASSLTGNTGELFF; CDR3nt: TGTGCCAGCAGCTTAACAGGGAACACCGGGGAGCTGTTTTTT
v_gene: TRBV5-4; abundance: NA; j_gene: TRBJ2-7; d_gene: TRBD2; CDR3aa: CASSLGLANEQYF; CDR3nt: TGTGCCAGCAGCTTGGGACTAGCAAACGAGCAGTACTTC
v_gene: TRBV5-3; abundance: NA; j_gene: TRBJ1-1; d_gene: NA; CDR3aa: CARSVRGRPRDTEAFF; CDR3nt: TGTGCCAGAAGCGTACGAGGCAGGCCGAGGGACACTGAAGCTTTCTTT
v_gene: TRBV20-1; abundance: NA; j_gene: TRBJ2-7; d_gene: NA; CDR3aa: CSASDIYEQYF; CDR3nt: TGCAGTGCCTCGGACATCTACGAGCAGTACTTC
v_gene: TRBV4-1; abundance: NA; j_gene: TRBJ2-7; d_gene: TRBD2; CDR3aa: CASSREGEQYF; CDR3nt: TGCGCCAGCAGCCGGGAGGGCGAGCAGTACTTC
v_gene: TRBV7-8; abundance: NA; j_gene: TRBJ2-7; d_gene: TRBD2; CDR3aa: CASSLVASGVYEQYF; CDR3nt: TGTGCCAGCAGCTTAGTGGCTAGCGGGGTCTACGAGCAGTACTTC
v_gene: TRBV11-2; abundance: NA; j_gene: TRBJ2-2; d_gene: NA; CDR3aa: CASSLVQGQDYTGELFF; CDR3nt: TGTGCCAGCAGCTTAGTCCAAGGACAAGACTACACCGGGGAGCTGTTTTTT
v_gene: TRBV19; abundance: NA; j_gene: TRBJ1-2; d_gene: NA; CDR3aa: CASSPTTGGYGYTF; CDR3nt: TGTGCCAGTAGTCCCACGACGGGTGGCTATGGCTACACCTTC
v_gene: TRBV30; abundance: NA; j_gene: TRBJ2-7; d_gene: TRBD1; CDR3aa: CAWSAGTGDYEQYF; CDR3nt: TGTGCCTGGAGTGCTGGGACAGGGGACTACGAGCAGTACTTC
v_gene: TRBV7-6; abundance: NA; j_gene: TRBJ2-3; d_gene: NA; CDR3aa: CASSLQGVETDTQYF; CDR3nt: TGTGCCAGCAGCCTTCAGGGTGTTGAGACAGATACGCAGTATTTT
v_gene: TRBV6-2/TRBV6-3; abundance: NA; j_gene: TRBJ1-2; d_gene: NA; CDR3aa: CASSGQPLAYGYTF; CDR3nt: TGTGCCAGCAGTGGACAGCCCCTCGCTTATGGCTACACCTTC
v_gene: TRBV19; abundance: NA; j_gene: TRBJ2-7; d_gene: NA; CDR3aa: CASSIVGDITYEQYF; CDR3nt: TGTGCCAGTAGTATAGTAGGGGACATCACCTACGAGCAGTACTTC
v_gene: TRBV15; abundance: NA; j_gene: TRBJ1-5; d_gene: NA; CDR3aa: CATSRAHSNQPQHF; CDR3nt: TGTGCCACCAGCAGGGCCCATAGCAATCAGCCCCAGCATTTT
v_gene: TRBV6-1; abundance: NA; j_gene: TRBJ1-6; d_gene: NA; CDR3aa: CASSEFEEESSYNSPLHF; CDR3nt: TGTGCCAGCAGTGAATTCGAGGAAGAGAGCTCCTATAATTCACCCCTCCACTTT
v_gene: TRBV7-9; abundance: NA; j_gene: TRBJ1-1; d_gene: NA; CDR3aa: CASSQPGAKGPTAFF; CDR3nt: TGTGCCAGCAGCCAGCCAGGGGCGAAGGGGCCAACAGCTTTCTTT
v_gene: TRBV15; abundance: NA; j_gene: TRBJ2-3; d_gene: NA; CDR3aa: CATSGLVATQYF; CDR3nt: TGTGCCACCAGCGGCCTAGTAGCTACGCAGTATTTT
v_gene: TRBV4-1; abundance: once; j_gene: TRBJ2-7; d_gene: NA; CDR3aa: CASSQDGTVYSYEQYF; CDR3nt: TGCGCCAGCAGCCAAGATGGCACAGTCTATTCCTACGAGCAGTACTTC
v_gene: TRBV5-4; abundance: NA; j_gene: TRBJ2-7; d_gene: NA; CDR3aa: CASSFNRGGGEQYF; CDR3nt: TGTGCCAGCAGCTTTAACAGGGGAGGTGGCGAGCAGTACTTC